Described below is a single T cell receptor beta chain sequence and its context. Antigen unknown. The source of the sample is a study of OX40 agonist ivuxolimab in advanced cancers. The V and J ends lost 5 bases and 7 bases, in that order; junction bases with no gene match: 4. The CDR3 sequence is 13 residues long. The germline CDR1 and CDR2 sequences are SGHRS and YFSETQ. Individuals having autoimmune disease history or systemic immunosuppression were not enrolled. Study-level points and caveats: Clonal expansion was seen in CD4+ and CD8+ blood T cells by week 6 at 0.1 to 3.0 mg/kg. Clonal expansion was among the lowest in partial responders at 0.1-3.0 mg/kg, especially CD8+. The average count of expanded clones was higher among CD8+ T cells than among CD4+.

The assay was immunoSEQ multiplex PCR, and TCRdb's table has in-frame clones only and misses some. The repertoire has tens of thousands of clones, roughly 84% of them found once; the top ten carry around 0.84%. The rearrangement joins TRBV5-1 to TRBJ2-2, with 8 bases identical to TRBD1. This receptor was obtained from an adult with an advanced solid tumor such as melanoma, head and neck, liver or kidney cancer. Sequenced material: CD4+ or CD8+ T cells sorted from blood, taken in a trial of the OX40 agonist ivuxolimab. In DNA form, the CDR3 reads TGCGCCAGCAGGACCACAGGGGGCGGGGAGCTGTTTTTT. Protein sequence: CASRTTGGGELFF.